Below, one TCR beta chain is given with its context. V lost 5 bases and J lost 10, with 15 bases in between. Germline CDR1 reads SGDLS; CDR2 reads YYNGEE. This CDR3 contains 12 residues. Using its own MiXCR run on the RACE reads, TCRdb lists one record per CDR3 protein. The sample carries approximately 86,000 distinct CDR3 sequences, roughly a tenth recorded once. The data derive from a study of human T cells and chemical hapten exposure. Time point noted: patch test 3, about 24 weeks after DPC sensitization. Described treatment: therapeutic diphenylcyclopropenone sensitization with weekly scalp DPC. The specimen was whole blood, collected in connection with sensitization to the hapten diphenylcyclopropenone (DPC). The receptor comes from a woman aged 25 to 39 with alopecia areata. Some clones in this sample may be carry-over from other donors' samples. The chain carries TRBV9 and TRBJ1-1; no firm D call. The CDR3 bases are TGTGCCAGCAGGGACCCCGCCGCCCGAGCTTTCTTT. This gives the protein CASRDPAARAFF. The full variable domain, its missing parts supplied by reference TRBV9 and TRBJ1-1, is DSGVTQTPKHLITATGQRVTLRCSPRSGDLSVYWYQQSLDQGLQFLIQYYNGEERAKGNILERFSAQQFPDLHSELNLSSLELGDSALYFCASRDPAARAFFGQGTRLTVV.